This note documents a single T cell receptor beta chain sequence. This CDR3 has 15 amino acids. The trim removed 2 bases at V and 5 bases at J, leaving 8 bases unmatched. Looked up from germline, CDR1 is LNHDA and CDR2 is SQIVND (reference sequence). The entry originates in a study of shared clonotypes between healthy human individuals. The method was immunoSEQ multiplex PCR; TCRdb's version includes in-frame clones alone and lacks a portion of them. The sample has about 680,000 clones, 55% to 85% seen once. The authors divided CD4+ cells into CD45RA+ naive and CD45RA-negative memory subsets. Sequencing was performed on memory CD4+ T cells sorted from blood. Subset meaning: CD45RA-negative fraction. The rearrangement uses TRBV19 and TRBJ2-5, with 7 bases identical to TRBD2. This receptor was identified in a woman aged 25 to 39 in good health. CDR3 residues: CASSIRVVGRETQYF. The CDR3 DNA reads TGTGCCAGTAGTATACGAGTCGTCGGGAGGGAGACCCAGTACTTC. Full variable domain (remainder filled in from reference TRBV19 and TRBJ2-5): DGGITQSPKYLFRKEGQNVTLSCEQNLNHDAMYWYRQDPGQGLRLIYYSQIVNDFQKGDIAEGYSVSREKKESFPLTVTSAQKNPTAFYLCASSIRVVGRETQYFGPGTRLLVL.